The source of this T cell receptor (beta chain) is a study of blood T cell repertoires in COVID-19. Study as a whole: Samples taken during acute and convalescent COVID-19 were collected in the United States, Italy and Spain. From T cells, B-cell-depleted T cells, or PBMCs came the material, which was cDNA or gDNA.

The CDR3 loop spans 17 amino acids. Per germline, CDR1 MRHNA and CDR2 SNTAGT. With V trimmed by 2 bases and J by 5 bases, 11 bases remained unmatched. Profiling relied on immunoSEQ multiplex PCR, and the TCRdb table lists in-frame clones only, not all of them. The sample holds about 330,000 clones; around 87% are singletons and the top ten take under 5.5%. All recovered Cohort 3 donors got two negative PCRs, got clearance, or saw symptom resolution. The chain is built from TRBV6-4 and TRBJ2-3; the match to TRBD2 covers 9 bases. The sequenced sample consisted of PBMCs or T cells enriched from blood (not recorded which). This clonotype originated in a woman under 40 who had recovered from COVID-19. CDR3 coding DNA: TGTGCCAGCAGTGACGGGCCACCGGCGGGGGGGCTAGATACGCAGTATTTT. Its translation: CASSDGPPAGGLDTQYF.